This entry describes one T cell receptor beta chain. The antigen is undetermined. The sample comes from a study of T cell repertoires in cytomegalovirus infection. Study summary: An indication of both CMV infection and matching HLA type came from public TCR beta signatures.

CDR1 MNHEY and CDR2 SVGAGI come from the germline V gene. The CDR3 is 14 residues long. V was clipped by 6 bases and J by 6 bases, with 18 bases between them. Study conclusions and caveats: Accumulated public TCR beta family frequency recognized individuals carrying CMV together with the relevant HLA. HLA-C-restricted CMV-specific TCR beta clonotypes were dominant in the ex vivo response.

In TCRdb, the reads were re-called with MiXCR into one record per CDR3 protein. This table has 250,000 to 300,000 distinct CDR3 sequences, roughly 26% appearing once. The rearrangement links TRBV6-5 to TRBJ2-7, with D perhaps matching TRBD1 (6 bases). This clonotype was sampled from a human donor in good health (CMV status not recorded). Some clones in this sample may be carry-over from other donors' samples. The material sequenced was PBMCs. The CDR3 spells CASRDITGSSEQYF. CDR3 sequence (DNA): TGTGCCAGCAGGGACATTACAGGGTCGAGCGAGCAGTACTTC.